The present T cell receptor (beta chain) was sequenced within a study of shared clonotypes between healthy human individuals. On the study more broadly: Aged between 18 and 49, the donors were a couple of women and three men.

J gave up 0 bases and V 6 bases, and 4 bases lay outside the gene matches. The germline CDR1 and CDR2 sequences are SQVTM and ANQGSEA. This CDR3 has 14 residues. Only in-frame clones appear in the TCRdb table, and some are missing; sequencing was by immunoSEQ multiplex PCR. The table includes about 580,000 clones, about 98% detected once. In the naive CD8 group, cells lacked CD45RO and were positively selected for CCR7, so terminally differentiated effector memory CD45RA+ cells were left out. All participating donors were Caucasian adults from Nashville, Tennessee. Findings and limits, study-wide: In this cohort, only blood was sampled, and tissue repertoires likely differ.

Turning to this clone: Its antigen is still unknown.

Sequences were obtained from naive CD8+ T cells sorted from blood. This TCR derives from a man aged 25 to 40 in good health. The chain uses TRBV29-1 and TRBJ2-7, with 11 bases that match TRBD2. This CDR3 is CSVALAGDSYEQYF. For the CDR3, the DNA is TGCAGCGTCGCACTAGCGGGGGACTCCTACGAGCAGTACTTC.